The 21 T cell receptor beta chains presented below share a single source sample, sequenced in a study of T cell clones after liver transplantation. Sequencing used immunoSEQ multiplex PCR; TCRdb keeps in-frame clones, though not all of them. The sample yields around 100,000 clones, 82% seen once. This specimen was CD4+ T cells from blood, taken before liver transplant. The source is a human donor who received a liver transplant.

The rearrangement joins TRBV5-8 to TRBJ2-7; 7 nucleotides match TRBD1. This CDR3 is 19 amino acids long. In germline, CDR1 is SGHTS, CDR2 YDEGEE. V dropped 4 bases and J dropped 2; count of bases not matched to a gene: 21. The DNA for the CDR3 is TGTGCCAGCAGCCGATACGTACTATCCGGGACAGCGGCCCCCTACGAGCAGTACTTC. Its protein product is CASSRYVLSGTAAPYEQYF.

This clone was seen a single time. This chain uses TRBV28 with TRBJ1-1, with D unclear. Looked up from germline, CDR1 is MDHEN and CDR2 is SYDVKM. The ends were cut back, 4 bases at V and 0 bases at J, with 18 bases in the middle. The CDR3 extends over 17 amino acids. CDR3 sequence (DNA): TGTGCCAGCAGTTCCCCCTCCTTAGGGCAGCTGAACACTGAAGCTTTCTTT. Protein: CASSSPSLGQLNTEAFF.

The J gene is TRBJ2-4, the V gene TRBV2; no firm D call. This CDR3 comprises 16 residues. With 7 bases removed from V and 0 bases from J, the gap between germline ends came to 16 bases. Germline loops: CDR1 SNHLY, CDR2 FYNNEI. The CDR3 loop is CASTPVGNIAKNIQYF. The CDR3 DNA reads as TGTGCCAGCACTCCTGTGGGGAACATAGCCAAAAACATTCAGTACTTC.

The rearrangement uses TRBV6-1 and TRBJ2-7, with D unclear. Deletions cut 1 base from V and 6 bases from J, with 4 bases between. This CDR3 has 11 residues. The germline CDR1 and CDR2 sequences are MNHNS and SASEGT. The chain's CDR3 is CASSEVFEQYF. CDR3 in DNA: TGTGCCAGCAGTGAAGTCTTCGAGCAGTACTTC.

The CDR3 nucleotides are TGCAGCGTCGGACCCGGCCAAGAGACCCAGTACTTC. Residues: CSVGPGQETQYF. The chain couples TRBV29-1 to TRBJ2-5; D gene ambiguous. Trimming left V 6 bases short and J 1 base short, with 9 bases between. This CDR3 spans 12 amino acids. Germline V gives CDR1 SQVTM, CDR2 ANQGSEA.

The rearrangement uses TRBV15 and TRBJ1-5, with D maybe TRBD1 (5 bases). Per germline, CDR1 LNHNV and CDR2 YYDKDF (reference sequence). The CDR3 has 15 residues. The germline V and J ends were trimmed by 2 bases and 1 base, with 9 bases remaining between them. The CDR3 loop is CATSRPRQSNQPQHF. In nucleotides, the CDR3 is TGTGCCACCAGCAGACCCCGACAGAGCAATCAGCCCCAGCATTTT.

This clone was seen once. The J gene is TRBJ2-1, the V gene TRBV7-2, with 8 bases aligning to TRBD2. With 5 bases clipped from V and 7 bases from J, the junction kept 16 bases outside the gene matches. CDR1 SGHTA and CDR2 FQGNSA come from the germline V gene. There are 17 residues in the CDR3. The CDR3 region has the DNA TGTGCCAGCAGCCGCATCGCCGGGACTAGGGGTGGAAATGAGCAGTTCTTC. Its translation is CASSRIAGTRGGNEQFF.

The CDR3 loop is CAWSAGKDYEQYF. Here the CDR3 DNA reads TGTGCCTGGAGTGCAGGGAAGGACTACGAGCAGTACTTC. The chain couples TRBV30 to TRBJ2-7, with D perhaps matching TRBD1 (5 bases). Trimming took 1 base from V and 3 from J, leaving 10 bases between them. CDR1 is GTSNPN, CDR2 SVGIG, per germline (reference sequence). The CDR3 sequence is 13 residues long.

V gene TRBV14 combines with J gene TRBJ1-1; 7 bases are shared with TRBD1. The CDR3 sequence is 17 residues long. The junction had 9 bases not matched to a gene; V was cut back by 1 base and J by 1 base. Germline assignment: CDR1 SGHDN and CDR2 FVKESK. CDR3 loop: CASSQALGTAGNTEAFF. CDR3 sequence (DNA): TGTGCCAGCAGCCAAGCCCTAGGGACAGCCGGGAACACTGAAGCTTTCTTT.

The V and J genes are TRBV6-5 and TRBJ1-1; 7 positions match TRBD1. The CDR3 is 13 residues long. V lost 7 bases, J lost 7 bases, and 9 bases stayed unmatched. CDR1 and CDR2 from the germline V gene are MNHEY and SVGAGI. CDR3 sequence reads: CASTFSRDSEAFF. The CDR3 coding sequence is TGTGCCAGCACCTTCTCCCGGGACAGTGAAGCTTTCTTT.

This chain uses TRBV9 with TRBJ1-2; D is unresolved. There are 14 residues in the CDR3. Germline CDR1 reads SGDLS; CDR2 reads YYNGEE. V shed 7 bases and J shed 7 bases, with 20 bases lying between them. This CDR3 is CASSRPGLGRGYTF. The DNA of the CDR3 is TGTGCCAGCTCACGTCCCGGGCTCGGTCGTGGCTACACCTTC.

The chain combines TRBV27 with TRBJ2-1; D is uncertain. The germline V gene has CDR1 MNHEY and CDR2 SMNVEV (reference sequence). The CDR3 is 16 amino acids. The V end was cut by 1 base, the J end by 6 bases, with 16 bases between. The CDR3 coding sequence is TGTGCCAGCAGTTTATGGGGATACGGGTACGGCAATGAGCAGTTCTTC. It encodes CASSLWGYGYGNEQFF.

This clone was picked up one time. The CDR3 loop is CAWSPGFGYTEAFF. The CDR3 DNA reads as TGTGCCTGGAGCCCAGGGTTCGGGTACACTGAAGCTTTCTTT. The V call is TRBV30, the J call TRBJ1-1; possibly TRBD1 for D (5 bases). The CDR3 loop spans 14 amino acids. The germline gives CDR1 GTSNPN, CDR2 SVGIG (reference sequence). V gave up 3 bases and J gave up 3 bases, with 14 bases separating them. The whole variable domain, remainder taken from reference TRBV30 and TRBJ1-1, is SQTIHQWPATLVQPVGSPLSLECTVEGTSNPNLYWYRQAAGRGLQLLFYSVGIGQISSEVPQNLSASRPQDRQFILSSKKLLLSDSGFYLCAWSPGFGYTEAFFGQGTRLTVV.

This chain joins TRBV7-3 and TRBJ2-5; TRBD1 aligns across 12 bases. J gave up 5 bases and V 6 bases, and 10 bases lay outside the gene matches. CDR1 is SGHTA, CDR2 FQGTGA, per germline. The CDR3 totals 16 residues. This CDR3 reads CASSRPGTGGAETQYF. In nucleotides, the CDR3 is TGTGCCAGCAGTCGACCCGGGACAGGGGGCGCGGAGACCCAGTACTTC.

V usage is TRBV7-9 and J usage is TRBJ2-3; 10 bases line up with TRBD2. Unmatched junction bases numbered 3, after V lost 3 bases and J lost 3 bases. Germline V gives CDR1 SEHNR, CDR2 FQNEAQ (reference sequence). The CDR3 has 15 residues. The CDR3 region has the DNA TGTGCCAGCAGCTTGATTAGCGGGAGGACAGATACGCAGTATTTT. Amino acids: CASSLISGRTDTQYF.

The chain is built from TRBV7-2 and TRBJ2-2, with 7 bases lining up with TRBD2. This CDR3 is built from 15 residues. Germline V gives CDR1 SGHTA, CDR2 FQGNSA. With V trimmed by 9 bases and J by 4 bases, 11 bases remained unmatched. CDR3 nucleotides: TGTGCCAGGGAACATAGGAGCGGGACCACCGGGGAGCTGTTTTTT. Translating it yields CAREHRSGTTGELFF.

The chain uses TRBV28 and TRBJ1-5, with D maybe TRBD1 (6 bases). Trimming took off 9 bases at V and 3 bases at J, with 15 bases between the two ends. In germline, CDR1 is MDHEN, CDR2 SYDVKM. CDR3 size: 14 residues. The CDR3 nucleotides read TGTGCCAGTCTAGGACAGACAGACAATCAGCCCCAGCATTTT. Its translation is CASLGQTDNQPQHF.

This clone was picked up a small number of times. The rearrangement links TRBV25-1 to TRBJ1-4; 7 nucleotides line up with TRBD1. Germline V lookup: CDR1 MGHDK, CDR2 SYGVNS. Trimming cost V 7 bases and J 8 bases; bases outside gene matches: 7. The CDR3 is 13 amino acids. The CDR3 protein is CASTDRAQEKLFF. For the CDR3, the DNA is TGTGCCAGCACCGACAGGGCTCAGGAAAAACTGTTTTTT.

This clone was observed a handful of times. The chain uses TRBV28 and TRBJ2-7, with 8 bases matching TRBD1. The CDR3 has 16 residues. Germline loops: CDR1 MDHEN, CDR2 SYDVKM. Unmatched junction bases numbered 9, after V lost 5 bases and J lost 0 bases. This chain's CDR3 is CASSIWTGPSSYEQYF. CDR3 sequence (DNA): TGTGCCAGCAGTATCTGGACAGGGCCCAGCTCCTACGAGCAGTACTTC.

This clone was counted a single time. The chain employs TRBV7-2 and TRBJ1-1; D gene uncertain. Germline V gene lookup returns CDR1 SGHTA and CDR2 FQGNSA. The ends were cut back, 3 bases at V and 11 bases at J, with 10 bases in the middle. The CDR3 is 11 amino acids. CDR3 loop: CASSFRGEAFF. As DNA, the CDR3 is TGTGCCAGCAGCTTCCGGGGAGAGGCTTTCTTT.

In DNA, the CDR3 is TGCGCCAGCAGGCCCGGGACTAGCGGGAGCGCGGCCATAACCGGGGAGCTGTTTTTT. Translated, it gives CASRPGTSGSAAITGELFF. The chain is built from TRBV5-1 and TRBJ2-2; 14 bases agree with TRBD2. The CDR3 runs 19 residues. CDR1 is SGHRS, CDR2 YFSETQ, per germline. V shed 5 bases, J shed 5 bases, and the junction held 14 bases outside the gene matches.